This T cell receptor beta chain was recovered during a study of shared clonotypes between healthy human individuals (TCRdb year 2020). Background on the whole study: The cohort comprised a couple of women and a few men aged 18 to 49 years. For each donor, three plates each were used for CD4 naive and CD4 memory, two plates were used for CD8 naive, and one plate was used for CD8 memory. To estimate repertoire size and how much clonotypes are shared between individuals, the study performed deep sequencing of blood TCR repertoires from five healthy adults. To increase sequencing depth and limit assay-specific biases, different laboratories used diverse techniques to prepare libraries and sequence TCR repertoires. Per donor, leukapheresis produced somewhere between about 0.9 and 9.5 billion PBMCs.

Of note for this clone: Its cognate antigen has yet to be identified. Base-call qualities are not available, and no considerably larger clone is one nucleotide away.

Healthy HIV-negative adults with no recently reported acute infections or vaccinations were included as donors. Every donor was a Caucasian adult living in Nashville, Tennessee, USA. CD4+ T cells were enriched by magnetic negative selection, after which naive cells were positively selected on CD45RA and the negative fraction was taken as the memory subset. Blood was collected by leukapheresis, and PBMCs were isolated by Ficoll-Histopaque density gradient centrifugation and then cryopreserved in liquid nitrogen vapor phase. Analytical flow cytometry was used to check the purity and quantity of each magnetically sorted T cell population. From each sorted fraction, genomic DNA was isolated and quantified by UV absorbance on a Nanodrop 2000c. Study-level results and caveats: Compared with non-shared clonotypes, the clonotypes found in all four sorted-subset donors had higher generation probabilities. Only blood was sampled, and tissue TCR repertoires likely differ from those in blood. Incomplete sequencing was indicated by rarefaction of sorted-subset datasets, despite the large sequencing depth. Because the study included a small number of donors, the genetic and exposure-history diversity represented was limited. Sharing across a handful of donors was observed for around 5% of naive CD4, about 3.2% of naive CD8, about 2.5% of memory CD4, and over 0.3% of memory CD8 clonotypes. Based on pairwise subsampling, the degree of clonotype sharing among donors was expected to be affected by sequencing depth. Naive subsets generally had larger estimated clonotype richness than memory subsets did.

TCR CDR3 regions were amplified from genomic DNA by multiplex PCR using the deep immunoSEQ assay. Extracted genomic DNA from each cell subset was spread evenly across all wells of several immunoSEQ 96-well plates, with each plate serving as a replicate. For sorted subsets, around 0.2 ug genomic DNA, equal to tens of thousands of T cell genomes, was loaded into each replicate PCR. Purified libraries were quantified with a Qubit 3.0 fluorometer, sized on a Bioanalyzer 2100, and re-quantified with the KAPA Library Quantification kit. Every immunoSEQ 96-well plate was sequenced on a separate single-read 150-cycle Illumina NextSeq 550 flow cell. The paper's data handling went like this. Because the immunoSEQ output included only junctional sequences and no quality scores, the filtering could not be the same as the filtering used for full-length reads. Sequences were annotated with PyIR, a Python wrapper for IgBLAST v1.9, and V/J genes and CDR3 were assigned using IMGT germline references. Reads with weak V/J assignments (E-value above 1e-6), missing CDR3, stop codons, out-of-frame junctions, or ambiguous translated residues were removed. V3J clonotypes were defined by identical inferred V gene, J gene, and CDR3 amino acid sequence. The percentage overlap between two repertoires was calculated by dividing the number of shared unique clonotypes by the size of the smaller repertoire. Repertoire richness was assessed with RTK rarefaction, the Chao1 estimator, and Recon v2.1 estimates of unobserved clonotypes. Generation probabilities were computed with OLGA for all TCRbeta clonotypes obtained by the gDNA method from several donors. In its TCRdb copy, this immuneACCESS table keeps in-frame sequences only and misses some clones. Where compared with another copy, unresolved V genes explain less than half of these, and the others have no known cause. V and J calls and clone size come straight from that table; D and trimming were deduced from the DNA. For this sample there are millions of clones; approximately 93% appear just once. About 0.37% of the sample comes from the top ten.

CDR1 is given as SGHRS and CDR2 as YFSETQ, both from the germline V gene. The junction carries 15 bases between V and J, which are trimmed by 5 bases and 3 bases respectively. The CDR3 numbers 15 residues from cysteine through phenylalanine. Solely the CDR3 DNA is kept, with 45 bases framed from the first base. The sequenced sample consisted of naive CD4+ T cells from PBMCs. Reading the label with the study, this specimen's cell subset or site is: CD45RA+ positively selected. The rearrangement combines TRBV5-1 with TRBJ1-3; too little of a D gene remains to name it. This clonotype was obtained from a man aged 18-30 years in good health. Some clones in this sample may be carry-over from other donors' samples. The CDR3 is CASSSRPGSGNTIYF. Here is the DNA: TGCGCCAGCAGTTCGCGTCCAGGAAGTGGAAACACCATATATTTT.